The rows below give T cell receptor beta chains drawn from one sample of a study of Tregs in tolerant kidney transplant recipients. Some clones are missing from TCRdb's copy, which holds only in-frame ones; the method was immunoSEQ multiplex PCR. The sample shows approximately 81,000 clones, roughly 90% of them seen only once. The material was CD4+ T cells from blood (PBMCs), obtained 24 months after the transplant. The receptors come from a human patient who received a combined kidney and bone marrow transplant. T cells may partly derive from the graft donor. The CDR3 runs from the conserved cysteine through the conserved F or W. The D gene is left open where the match is weak. Clone sizes are given selectively: once, few, many, or a class where the clone is expanded.

size	V	J	D	CDR3	DNA
NA	TRBV11-2	TRBJ2-2	TRBD2	CASSSLAGFSGELFF	TGTGCCAGCAGCTCACTAGCGGGGTTTTCCGGGGAGCTGTTTTTT
NA	TRBV10-3	TRBJ2-1	TRBD2	CAIRERESSYNEQFF	TGTGCCATTAGAGAGCGGGAGAGCTCCTACAATGAGCAGTTCTTC
once	TRBV29-1	TRBJ2-1	NA	CSVEDLEGGGIDEQFF	TGCAGCGTTGAAGACCTGGAGGGGGGGGGCATAGATGAGCAGTTCTTC
NA	TRBV18	TRBJ2-5	TRBD2	CASSPLAGGPRQETQYF	TGTGCCAGCTCACCATTAGCGGGAGGGCCGAGGCAAGAGACCCAGTACTTC
NA	TRBV12-5	TRBJ2-1	NA	CASGLDSGIGVYNEQFF	TGTGCTAGTGGTTTGGACTCAGGGATAGGAGTCTACAATGAGCAGTTCTTC
once	TRBV19	TRBJ2-3	TRBD1	CASSKQGTTDTQYF	TGTGCCAGTAGTAAACAGGGGACCACAGATACGCAGTATTTT
once	TRBV6-5	TRBJ2-1	TRBD2	CASNRPGLAGGEQFF	TGTGCCAGCAACCGCCCGGGACTAGCGGGCGGTGAGCAGTTCTTC
NA	TRBV7-2	TRBJ2-1	TRBD2	CASISPAIAGGAYNEQFF	TGTGCCAGCATCTCGCCCGCGATAGCGGGGGGGGCTTACAATGAGCAGTTCTTC
NA	TRBV9	TRBJ2-4	TRBD2	CASSVEGLASVQYF	TGTGCCAGCAGCGTAGAGGGACTAGCTTCGGTTCAGTACTTC
once	TRBV4-2	TRBJ1-4	NA	CASSQDNPAGLNEKLFF	TGTGCCAGCAGCCAAGATAATCCGGCAGGTCTTAATGAAAAACTGTTTTTT
NA	TRBV7-9	TRBJ2-7	NA	CASSLSIPPGEQYF	TGTGCCAGCAGCTTATCGATACCTCCCGGGGAGCAGTACTTC
NA	TRBV10-3	TRBJ2-7	TRBD1	CAISDGDRGAYEQYF	TGTGCCATCAGTGACGGGGACAGGGGGGCCTACGAGCAGTACTTC
NA	TRBV27	TRBJ2-7	NA	CASSISGHSYEQYF	TGTGCCAGCAGTATCTCGGGACATAGCTACGAGCAGTACTTC
few	TRBV19	TRBJ1-3	NA	CASSRPNGDTIYF	TGTGCCAGTAGCCGACCTAACGGGGACACCATATATTTT
NA	TRBV7-2	TRBJ2-7	TRBD2	CASRERRGGQDEQYF	TGTGCCAGCAGGGAACGGCGGGGGGGTCAGGACGAGCAGTACTTC
NA	TRBV5-5	TRBJ1-5	NA	CASSLALRNQPQHF	TGTGCCAGCAGCTTGGCACTTCGAAATCAGCCCCAGCATTTT
NA	TRBV27	TRBJ2-7	TRBD1	CASSLSGQGSYEQYF	TGTGCCAGCAGTTTATCAGGACAGGGATCCTACGAGCAGTACTTC
NA	TRBV7-8	TRBJ2-5	NA	CASSLGTRETQYF	TGTGCCAGCAGCTTAGGGACAAGAGAGACCCAGTACTTC
NA	TRBV5-4	TRBJ1-2	TRBD1	CASSPRQQGAYGYTF	TGTGCCAGCAGCCCCCGGCAACAGGGGGCTTATGGCTACACCTTC
once	TRBV5-1	TRBJ1-6	TRBD1	CASSFERGQGNSPLHF	TGCGCCAGCAGCTTTGAAAGGGGGCAAGGTAATTCACCCCTCCACTTT
NA	TRBV5-1	TRBJ2-3	TRBD2	CASSRLAGATSTDTQYF	TGCGCCAGCAGCAGGCTAGCGGGGGCCACCTCCACAGATACGCAGTATTTT
NA	TRBV11-2	TRBJ2-3	TRBD2	CASSVGLAGGADTQYF	TGTGCCAGCAGCGTGGGACTAGCGGGGGGGGCAGATACGCAGTATTTT
NA	TRBV6-5	TRBJ2-7	TRBD1	CASSSRGKGSYEQYF	TGTGCCAGCAGTAGCAGGGGGAAGGGCTCCTACGAGCAGTACTTC
NA	TRBV6-1	TRBJ2-3	TRBD2	CASSEGLASDTQYF	TGTGCCAGCAGTGAAGGACTAGCGTCAGATACGCAGTATTTT
NA	TRBV2	TRBJ1-2	NA	CASSDLGEAGYTF	TGTGCCAGCAGTGATCTGGGGGAGGCTGGCTACACCTTC
NA	TRBV6-6	TRBJ1-4	NA	CASRRSGSNEKLFF	TGTGCCAGCCGACGGAGCGGGAGTAATGAAAAACTGTTTTTT
NA	TRBV18	TRBJ2-3	TRBD2	CASSHWGTSGFPDTQYF	TGTGCCAGCTCTCACTGGGGGACTAGCGGGTTTCCAGATACGCAGTATTTT
NA	TRBV15	TRBJ2-3	NA	CATSNERATDTQYF	TGTGCCACCAGCAATGAGAGGGCCACAGATACGCAGTATTTT
NA	TRBV4-1	TRBJ1-1	TRBD1	CASSQGWDRNTEAFF	TGCGCCAGCAGCCAAGGTTGGGACAGAAACACTGAAGCTTTCTTT
NA	TRBV18	TRBJ2-7	TRBD1	CASHYTGEYEQYF	TGTGCCAGCCATTATACAGGGGAATACGAGCAGTACTTC
NA	TRBV4-1	TRBJ2-4	TRBD1	CASSQPTGAKNIQYF	TGCGCCAGCAGCCAACCGACAGGGGCCAAAAACATTCAGTACTTC
NA	TRBV6-1	TRBJ2-1	NA	CASSDYHYNEQFF	TGTGCCAGCAGTGACTACCATTACAATGAGCAGTTCTTC
once	TRBV7-2	TRBJ1-2	NA	CASSLAGSSNYGYTF	TGTGCCAGCAGCTTAGCAGGGAGCTCTAACTATGGCTACACCTTC
NA	TRBV18	TRBJ1-3	TRBD1	CASSHPGTGLGNTIYF	TGTGCCAGCTCACATCCCGGGACAGGGCTCGGAAACACCATATATTTT
NA	TRBV19	TRBJ2-2	TRBD1	CASTDRANTGELFF	TGTGCCAGTACCGACAGGGCCAACACCGGGGAGCTGTTTTTT
once	TRBV19	TRBJ2-4	NA	CASSFSPGAMAKNIQYF	TGTGCCAGTAGTTTTTCTCCAGGGGCCATGGCCAAAAACATTCAGTACTTC
NA	TRBV18	TRBJ2-5	NA	CASSPFSRGPQETQYF	TGTGCCAGCTCACCATTTTCGCGGGGGCCACAAGAGACCCAGTACTTC
NA	TRBV7-7	TRBJ2-1	TRBD1	CASSFSRTGIYNEQFF	TGTGCCAGCAGCTTCTCCCGGACAGGGATTTACAATGAGCAGTTCTTC
NA	TRBV5-1	TRBJ1-1	NA	CASGRTGNTEAFF	TGCGCCAGCGGACGGACTGGAAACACTGAAGCTTTCTTT
NA	TRBV7-9	TRBJ2-2	TRBD2	CASSLPSGKDTGELFF	TGTGCCAGCAGCTTACCTAGCGGGAAGGACACCGGGGAGCTGTTTTTT
NA	TRBV5-4	TRBJ2-1	NA	CASSLANRPNEQFF	TGTGCCAGCAGCTTGGCGAACAGACCCAATGAGCAGTTCTTC
few	TRBV4-3	TRBJ2-1	TRBD1	CASSRQGIGNEQFF	TGCGCCAGCAGCCGACAGGGGATCGGGAATGAGCAGTTCTTC
once	TRBV28	TRBJ2-1	TRBD1	CASSLPGQTYNEQFF	TGTGCCAGCAGTTTGCCGGGACAGACCTACAATGAGCAGTTCTTC
NA	TRBV5-8	TRBJ1-6	NA	CASSLGQENSPLHF	TGTGCCAGCAGCTTGGGACAGGAAAATTCACCCCTCCACTTT
NA	TRBV6-5	TRBJ2-7	NA	CASSYIDEQYF	TGTGCCAGCAGTTACATCGACGAGCAGTACTTC
NA	TRBV5-6	TRBJ1-2	NA	CASSLTDNYGYTF	TGTGCCAGCAGCTTAACAGATAACTATGGCTACACCTTC
NA	TRBV19	TRBJ1-1	NA	CASSILNKQLMNTEAFF	TGTGCCAGTAGTATCCTCAATAAACAGCTGATGAACACTGAAGCTTTCTTT
once	TRBV7-2	TRBJ1-2	NA	CASSLARTNYGYTF	TGTGCCAGCAGCTTAGCGCGGACAAACTATGGCTACACCTTC